These 23 T cell receptor beta chains were all obtained from the same sample, sequenced in a study of blood T cell repertoires in COVID-19 (dated by TCRdb to 2018 to 2020). Libraries came from the immunoSEQ multiplex PCR assay. The clones in this table, taken by TCRdb from immuneACCESS, are in-frame only. Not every clone is retained; where verified, under half of the shortfall comes from an unresolved V gene, and the cause of the rest is unknown. Here the sample has some 78,000 clones; roughly 88% occur a single time. The top ten clonotypes cover 0.8% to 1.3% of the sample. Material: peripheral blood. The origin of the receptors is a woman aged 45-60 years in a cohort sampled during active COVID-19.

The rearrangement joins TRBV10-3 to TRBJ1-6; no clear D. Germline assignment: CDR1 ENHRY and CDR2 SYGVKD. This CDR3 comprises 15 residues. With 0 bases removed from V and 8 bases from J, the gap between germline ends came to 11 bases. CDR3 nucleotides: TGTGCCATCAGTGAGTCGACTGGAAAAGATTCACCCCTCCACTTT. This gives the protein CAISESTGKDSPLHF.

This chain links TRBV30 with TRBJ1-5; no clear D. The CDR3 spans 14 residues. Germline V gene sequence: CDR1 GTSNPN, CDR2 SVGIG (reference sequence). Trimming shortened V by 4 bases and J by 6 bases, and 16 bases separated the two germline ends. The CDR3 here is CAWTPGDLGQPQHF. CDR3 DNA: TGTGCCTGGACCCCCGGGGATTTGGGTCAGCCCCAGCATTTT.

V usage is TRBV10-3 and J usage is TRBJ1-1, with 10 bases that match TRBD1. This CDR3 contains 14 residues. CDR1 and CDR2 from the germline V gene are ENHRY and SYGVKD. Losses at the gene ends were 6 bases for V and 4 bases for J; bases not matched to a gene: 5. Here the CDR3 DNA reads TGTGCCATCAGGGAGAGACAGGGGGCCACTGAAGCTTTCTTT. It translates to CAIRERQGATEAFF.

The chain links TRBV19 to TRBJ2-7, with 10 bases aligning to TRBD2. The length of the CDR3 is 14 residues. The ends lost 7 bases at V and 3 bases at J; junction bases unmatched: 6. The germline gives CDR1 LNHDA, CDR2 SQIVND (reference sequence). Here the CDR3 reads CASTRLAGDYEQYF. CDR3 bases: TGTGCCAGTACCCGACTAGCGGGTGACTACGAGCAGTACTTC.

The chain has TRBV13 and TRBJ1-3; D ambiguous. The CDR3 spans 15 residues. Germline V CDR1 and CDR2: PRHDT, FYEKMQ (reference sequence). V dropped 4 bases and J dropped 0 bases, with 10 bases sitting between them. CDR3 bases: TGTGCCAGCAGCTCGAGGGTGGGCTCTGGAAACACCATATATTTT. Protein sequence: CASSSRVGSGNTIYF.

This sequence joins TRBV9 and TRBJ2-1; 8 bases line up with TRBD2. This CDR3 is 14 amino acids long. Germline lookup yields CDR1 SGDLS and CDR2 YYNGEE. V dropped 4 bases and J dropped 4; count of bases not matched to a gene: 4. The CDR3 loop is CASSFSGNYNEQFF. CDR3 DNA sequence: TGTGCCAGCAGCTTTAGCGGGAATTACAATGAGCAGTTCTTC.

The rearrangement joins TRBV27 to TRBJ2-3; 11 nucleotides match TRBD2. Germline V lookup: CDR1 MNHEY, CDR2 SMNVEV (reference sequence). V was pared by 4 bases and J by 1 base, with 4 bases of the junction left unmatched. There are 16 residues in the CDR3. The CDR3, as DNA: TGTGCCAGCAGTTCTAGCGGGAGGTGGGGCACAGATACGCAGTATTTT. As protein: CASSSSGRWGTDTQYF.

The V and J genes are TRBV23-1 and TRBJ2-7; tentative D call: TRBD2 (5 bases). TRBV23-1 is designated an ORF whose function remains uncertain. The CDR3 is 14 amino acids. The V end was cut by 0 bases, the J end by 2 bases, with 8 bases between. The CDR3 region has the DNA TGCGCCAGCAGTCAATCGGAGGCAGCCTACGAGCAGTACTTC. Translation: CASSQSEAAYEQYF.

The chain is built from TRBV18 and TRBJ2-3; a possible D gene is TRBD2 (5 bases). The CDR3 runs to 16 residues. Per germline, CDR1 KGHSH and CDR2 LQKENI. V lost 6 bases and J 0 bases, leaving 16 bases between the germline ends. Here the CDR3 reads CASSSLRAGSTDTQYF. The CDR3 DNA follows: TGTGCCAGCTCCTCCCTGCGGGCGGGTAGCACAGATACGCAGTATTTT.

The chain joins TRBV10-3 to TRBJ2-7, with a possible D match to TRBD1 (5 bases). The CDR3 length is 13 residues. Trimming removed 4 bases from V and 5 bases from J, with 12 bases in between. Germline-derived CDR1 and CDR2 are ENHRY and SYGVKD. CDR3 DNA sequence: TGTGCCATCAGTGTTGGGGCCACGGACGAGCAGTACTTC. Translating gives CAISVGATDEQYF.

This clone was detected once. The rearrangement uses TRBV28 and TRBJ1-2, with D perhaps TRBD1 (6 bases). Germline CDR1 and CDR2: MDHEN and SYDVKM. V was clipped by 7 bases and J by 4 bases, with 16 bases between them. This CDR3 has 14 amino acids. CDR3 sequence: CASIKPGGAYGYTF. The CDR3 nucleotides are TGTGCCAGCATCAAACCCGGGGGGGCCTATGGCTACACCTTC.

The chain links TRBV29-1 to TRBJ2-1, with 7 nucleotides matching TRBD2. Germline trimming cut 7 bases from V and 4 bases from J; bases unmatched to any gene: 10. Germline V gene data show CDR1 as SQVTM and CDR2 as ANQGSEA. The CDR3 has 14 residues. The chain's CDR3 is CSADAAGRYNEQFF. The DNA for the CDR3 is TGCAGCGCTGACGCAGCGGGAAGGTACAATGAGCAGTTCTTC.

J is TRBJ2-7 and V is TRBV28, with D perhaps TRBD1 (6 bases). Trimming cost V 7 bases and J 7 bases, with 14 bases left between them. Looked up from germline, CDR1 is MDHEN and CDR2 is SYDVKM. This CDR3 region has 12 residues. The CDR3 DNA is TGTGCCAGCAAAGGGGGATTCTGGGAGCAGTACTTC. Amino acids: CASKGGFWEQYF.

This sequence joins TRBV2 and TRBJ1-1, with D possibly matching TRBD1 (5 bases). CDR3 length: 16 amino acids. With 3 bases removed from V and 0 bases from J, the gap between germline ends came to 14 bases. CDR1 and CDR2 (germline): SNHLY, FYNNEI. The CDR3 coding sequence is TGTGCCAGCAGTGAGTATGGGGCAGGGTTGAACACTGAAGCTTTCTTT. This sequence encodes CASSEYGAGLNTEAFF.

This clone was recorded a few times. The chain carries TRBV12-3 or TRBV12-4 and TRBJ2-3, with D hard to call. The CDR3 totals 13 residues. The V and J ends lost 6 bases and 0 bases respectively, with 7 bases between them. CDR3 nucleotide sequence: TGTGCCAGCAGAACATACAGCACAGATACGCAGTATTTT. Encoded protein: CASRTYSTDTQYF.

The count of this clone is one. The chain carries TRBV9 and TRBJ2-1; tentative D call: TRBD1 (8 bases). Trimming removed 0 bases from V and 5 bases from J, with 15 bases in between. This CDR3 is 16 amino acids long. Germline-derived CDR1 and CDR2 are SGDLS and YYNGEE. CDR3 loop: CASSVEDRDYNNEQFF. CDR3 DNA sequence: TGTGCCAGCAGCGTAGAGGACAGGGACTACAACAATGAGCAGTTCTTC.

The rearrangement links TRBV5-6 to TRBJ2-7; D is perhaps TRBD1 (6 bases). Trimming left V 3 bases short and J 4 bases short, with 17 bases between. The CDR3 sequence is 15 residues long. Germline V gene data show CDR1 as SGHDT and CDR2 as YYEEEE. The CDR3: CASSSPRTDVYEQYF. The CDR3 DNA reads TGTGCCAGCAGCTCCCCGCGGACAGACGTATACGAGCAGTACTTC.

The V call is TRBV30, the J call TRBJ2-1; TRBD2 aligns across 9 bases. CDR1 and CDR2 from the germline V gene are GTSNPN and SVGIG (reference sequence). J gave up 4 bases and V 3 bases, and 10 bases lay outside the gene matches. CDR3 length equals 16 residues. The CDR3 DNA is TGTGCCTGGAGCATTCGGGCTAGCGGGATGTACAATGAGCAGTTCTTC. Translating it yields CAWSIRASGMYNEQFF.

The genes are TRBV28 and TRBJ2-7; 9 bases are shared with TRBD2. Germline V gives CDR1 MDHEN, CDR2 SYDVKM. The CDR3 runs 19 residues. After removal of 6 bases from V and 0 bases from J, the junction contained 18 bases not matched to a gene. The CDR3 is CASSPRGGRSGSPSYEQYF. The CDR3 DNA is TGTGCCAGCAGCCCTCGCGGGGGGCGTAGCGGGAGCCCCTCCTACGAGCAGTACTTC. Drawing the rest from reference TRBV28 and TRBJ2-7, the complete variable domain is DVKVTQSSRYLVKRTGEKVFLECVQDMDHENMFWYRQDPGLGLRLIYFSYDVKMKEKGDIPEGYSVSREKKERFSLILESASTNQTSMYLCASSPRGGRSGSPSYEQYFGPGTRLTVT.

The rearrangement links TRBV7-9 to TRBJ2-3; 7 positions agree with TRBD2. The CDR3 extends over 15 amino acids. The junction had 6 bases not matched to a gene; V was cut back by 5 bases and J by 1 base. Germline CDR1 SEHNR, CDR2 FQNEAQ (reference sequence). CDR3 loop: CASSLQRDRTDTQYF. CDR3 DNA sequence: TGTGCCAGCAGCCTACAGCGGGATCGCACAGATACGCAGTATTTT.

The genes are TRBV28 and TRBJ1-1; 8 bases are a match to TRBD1. V was pared by 4 bases and J by 11 bases, with 9 bases of the junction left unmatched. This CDR3 is 13 amino acids long. CDR1 MDHEN and CDR2 SYDVKM come from the germline V gene. The CDR3 here is CASSSGQGDDAFF. The DNA of the CDR3 is TGTGCCAGCAGTTCCGGACAGGGTGATGACGCTTTCTTT.

The chain is built from TRBV9 and TRBJ2-3; 8 bases fit TRBD2. The CDR3 spans 15 residues. Trimming took 2 bases from V and 5 from J; bases not matched to a gene: 7. From germline, CDR1 is SGDLS and CDR2 YYNGEE. The CDR3 DNA is TGTGCCAGCAGCGTGGGAGCGGGAGAATTAGATACGCAGTATTTT. Translating gives CASSVGAGELDTQYF.

The chain links TRBV18 to TRBJ1-1, with a weak D call TRBD1 (6 bases). The length of the CDR3 is 14 residues. Germline loops: CDR1 KGHSH, CDR2 LQKENI. Trimming pared 3 bases from V and 4 bases from J, leaving 12 bases between. The CDR3 spells CASSPTQGGTEAFF. The CDR3 DNA sequence: TGTGCCAGCTCACCGACACAGGGTGGCACTGAAGCTTTCTTT.